This T cell receptor (beta chain) was obtained from a study of blood T cell repertoires in COVID-19. About the study: COVID-19 samples from acute and convalescent phases originated in the United States, Italy and Spain. Nucleic acid was either cDNA or gDNA, and it came from T cells, B-cell-depleted T cells, or PBMCs.

This CDR3 region has 15 residues. V lost 1 base to trimming and J lost 1 base, with 11 bases between them. Germline CDR1 SGHDN, CDR2 FVKESK. Source study methods: Estimates of nucleated cell counts were drawn from the amplification of reference gene primers. Produced via immunoSEQ multiplex PCR; TCRdb's table is partial and in-frame only. The V and J calls and clone size were taken over from that table, and D and trimming were inferred from the DNA. The table lists some 300,000 clones, approximately 90% of them singletons, with under 8% in the top ten. The V gene is TRBV14, the J gene TRBJ2-7; D may be TRBD1 (5 bases). The TCR was taken from a woman aged 25-40 years who had recovered from COVID-19. Sequencing was carried out using peripheral blood. CDR3 sequence: CASSQGRTWSYEQYF. The CDR3 region has the DNA TGTGCCAGCAGCCAAGGTCGGACATGGTCCTACGAGCAGTACTTC.